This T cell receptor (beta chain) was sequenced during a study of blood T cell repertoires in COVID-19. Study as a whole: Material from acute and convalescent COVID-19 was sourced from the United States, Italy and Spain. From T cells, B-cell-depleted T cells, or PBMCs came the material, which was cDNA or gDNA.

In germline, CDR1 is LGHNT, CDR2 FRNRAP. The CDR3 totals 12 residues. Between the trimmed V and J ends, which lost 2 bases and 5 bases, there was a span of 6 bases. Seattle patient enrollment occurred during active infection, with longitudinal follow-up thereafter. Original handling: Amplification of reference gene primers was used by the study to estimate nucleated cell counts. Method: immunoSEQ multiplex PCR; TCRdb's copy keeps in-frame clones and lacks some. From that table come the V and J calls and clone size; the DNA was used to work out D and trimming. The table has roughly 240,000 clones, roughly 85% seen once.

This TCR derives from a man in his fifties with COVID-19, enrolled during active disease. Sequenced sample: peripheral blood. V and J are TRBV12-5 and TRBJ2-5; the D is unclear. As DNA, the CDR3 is TGTGCTAGTGGTTTGTTAGAGGAGACCCAGTACTTC. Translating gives CASGLLEETQYF. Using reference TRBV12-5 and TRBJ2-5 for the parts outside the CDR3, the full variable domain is DARVTQTPRHKVTEMGQEVTMRCQPILGHNTVFWYRQTMMQGLELLAYFRNRAPLDDSGMPKDRFSAEMPDATLATLKIQPSEPRDSAVYFCASGLLEETQYFGPGTRLLVL.